This TCR beta chain was retrieved from a study of shared clonotypes between healthy human individuals. Negatively enriched CD4+ T cells were divided by CD45RA into naive and memory. An assay was performed, and its level was deep. In the original workflow: ImmunoSEQ gave junction-only sequences without quality scores, so filtering differed. TCRdb keeps only in-frame clones here, not all; method: immunoSEQ multiplex PCR. Clone size and the V and J calls come from that table; the DNA yielded D and trimming. The table shows 2.3 million or so clones, with about 92% occurring only once. Germline loops: CDR1 LGHNA, CDR2 YNFKEQ. This CDR3 region has 16 residues. The ends lost 3 bases at V and 6 bases at J; junction bases unmatched: 9.

Sequencing input: naive CD4+ T cells from PBMCs. Subset reported: CD45RA+ positively selected. The J gene is TRBJ2-7, the V gene TRBV4-2, with 12 positions matching TRBD1. The sequence derives from a man between 18 and 35 years old in good health. Some clones in this sample may be carry-over from other donors' samples. The CDR3 spells CASSHYEGQGAGEQYF. As DNA, the CDR3 is TGTGCCAGCAGCCACTACGAGGGACAGGGGGCGGGCGAGCAGTACTTC.